Listed below are T cell receptor beta chains from one sample, sequenced in a study of radiation and T cells in renal cell carcinoma. Measured with immunoSEQ multiplex PCR; TCRdb has only the in-frame clones, and not every one. The data contain 95,000 or so clones, 75% to 90% of them singletons. The source was blood, collected from a patient whose treatment included radiotherapy and nephrectomy. The origin of the receptors is a man aged 45-65 years with renal cell carcinoma. The CDR3 runs from the conserved cysteine through the conserved F or W.

V gene,CDR3 length,J gene,CDR3 protein
TRBV19,16,TRBJ2-3,CASSARLAGVTDTQYF
TRBV4-1,13,TRBJ1-2,CASSQDLLYGYTF
TRBV19,15,TRBJ2-1,CASSIGSVAYNEQFF
TRBV7-9,15,TRBJ2-1,CASSLEGLVYNEQFF
TRBV4-1,15,TRBJ2-1,CASSQDWAGLQEQFF
TRBV2,14,TRBJ1-2,CASSVGVVGYGYTF
TRBV7-9,12,TRBJ1-2,CASSLARGGYTF
TRBV9,15,TRBJ2-3,CASSVAAGYTDTQYF
TRBV7-8,14,TRBJ1-5,CASTLLGPNQPQHF
TRBV19,16,TRBJ1-5,CASSTRDSYSNQPQHF
TRBV7-9,12,TRBJ1-4,CASSDNRGELFF
TRBV21-1,19,TRBJ2-1,CASSIGTSGQPGDLNEQFF
TRBV19,15,TRBJ1-1,CASSIYGYDNTEAFF
TRBV30,19,TRBJ2-7,CAWSPPGGVATYLTYEQYF
TRBV7-9,15,TRBJ1-4,CASSSRKATNEKLFF
TRBV9,17,TRBJ2-2,CASSFPGGRLGTGELFF
TRBV18,14,TRBJ1-1,CASSLEAMNTEAFF